The text below deals with one TCR beta chain. The antigen is not known. Healthy adults negative for HIV, lacking recent acute infections or vaccinations, served as donors. Into CD45RA+ naive and CD45RA-negative memory subsets, the CD4+ cells were split. The V gene end was trimmed by 7 bases and the J gene end by 2 bases; junction bases not matched to a gene: 4. The germline V gene has CDR1 SGHRS and CDR2 YFSETQ. The CDR3 runs to 13 residues. This entry is derived from a study of shared clonotypes between healthy human individuals. Findings of the study overall: Collection of samples was limited to blood; tissue repertoires likely differ. Among non-shared clonotypes, generation probabilities were lower than among those shared by all four donors.

Produced via immunoSEQ multiplex PCR; TCRdb's table is partial and in-frame only. The profile shows 1,500,000 or so clones, roughly 97% of them singletons. This TCR derives from a man younger than 45 in good health. The sequencing input was naive CD4+ T cells sorted from blood. The subset is: CD45RA+ positively selected. This chain uses TRBV5-1 with TRBJ2-7, with 9 nucleotides matching TRBD1. The CDR3 nucleotides are TGCGCCAGCCGGGACAGGGTGGCCTACGAGCAGTACTTC. Its protein product is CASRDRVAYEQYF.